The rows below give T cell receptor beta chains drawn from one sample of a study of T cell changes during pregnancy in multiple sclerosis. The table came from immunoSEQ multiplex PCR; TCRdb's copy has only in-frame clones and leaves some out. Here the sample spans about 60,000 clones, 85% to 95% being singletons. Sequenced material: peripheral blood, taken after pregnancy. Every receptor here comes from a female donor with multiple sclerosis, enrolled in a pregnancy study. CDR3s include the opening cysteine and the closing phenylalanine or tryptophan. D genes are given only for firm matches. For some rows the clone size is stated as once, few or many, or as a class when expanded; others skip it.

CDR3aa: CASSLRAGRYEQYF
CDR3nt: TGTGCCAGCAGTTTACGAGCGGGACGTTACGAGCAGTACTTC
d_gene: TRBD2
j_gene: TRBJ2-7
abundance: -
len: 14
v_gene: TRBV28

CDR3aa: CASSRGGTSANSYEQYF
CDR3nt: TGCGCCAGCAGCCGCGGGGGGACTAGCGCGAACTCCTACGAGCAGTACTTC
d_gene: TRBD2
j_gene: TRBJ2-7
abundance: -
len: 17
v_gene: TRBV5-1

CDR3aa: CASSQDPQEDEQYF
CDR3nt: TGCGCCAGCAGCCAAGATCCCCAGGAGGACGAGCAGTACTTC
d_gene: -
j_gene: TRBJ2-7
abundance: once
len: 14
v_gene: TRBV4-1

CDR3aa: CAWRVDSTGGYTF
CDR3nt: TGTGCCTGGAGAGTGGACAGCACGGGAGGCTACACCTTC
d_gene: -
j_gene: TRBJ1-2
abundance: -
len: 13
v_gene: TRBV30

CDR3aa: CASSQGLSSYNEQFF
CDR3nt: TGCGCCAGCAGCCAGGGACTTAGCTCCTACAATGAGCAGTTCTTC
d_gene: -
j_gene: TRBJ2-1
abundance: -
len: 15
v_gene: TRBV4-3

CDR3aa: CASSGLRSGSYNEQFF
CDR3nt: TGTGCCAGTAGTGGTCTACGTAGCGGGAGTTACAATGAGCAGTTCTTC
d_gene: TRBD2
j_gene: TRBJ2-1
abundance: -
len: 16
v_gene: TRBV19

CDR3aa: CSATTAYEQYF
CDR3nt: TGCAGCGCCACGACAGCTTACGAGCAGTACTTC
d_gene: -
j_gene: TRBJ2-7
abundance: -
len: 11
v_gene: TRBV29-1

CDR3aa: CASSFSGGLLGEQYF
CDR3nt: TGTGCCAGCAGCTTCTCAGGGGGCCTCCTCGGCGAGCAGTACTTC
d_gene: TRBD1
j_gene: TRBJ2-7
abundance: -
len: 15
v_gene: TRBV7-6

CDR3aa: CASSWGDSGQETQYF
CDR3nt: TGCGCCAGCAGCTGGGGGGACAGCGGCCAAGAGACCCAGTACTTC
d_gene: -
j_gene: TRBJ2-5
abundance: -
len: 15
v_gene: TRBV5-1

CDR3aa: CASSLSGSYEQYF
CDR3nt: TGTGCCAGCAGTTTATCCGGCTCCTACGAGCAGTACTTC
d_gene: -
j_gene: TRBJ2-7
abundance: -
len: 13
v_gene: TRBV27

CDR3aa: CASSPSGTGASTDTQYF
CDR3nt: TGTGCCAGCAGCCCCTCAGGGACTGGGGCTTCCACAGATACGCAGTATTTT
d_gene: -
j_gene: TRBJ2-3
abundance: -
len: 17
v_gene: TRBV7-9

CDR3aa: CAISGGTQSSYNEQFF
CDR3nt: TGTGCCATCAGTGGAGGGACTCAAAGCTCCTACAATGAGCAGTTCTTC
d_gene: -
j_gene: TRBJ2-1
abundance: -
len: 16
v_gene: TRBV10-3

CDR3aa: CASSRPGQAEAFF
CDR3nt: TGTGCCAGTAGTCGTCCAGGGCAAGCTGAAGCTTTCTTT
d_gene: -
j_gene: TRBJ1-1
abundance: -
len: 13
v_gene: TRBV19

CDR3aa: CASSLGTSGRTTDTQYF
CDR3nt: TGTGCCAGCAGCTTGGGGACTAGCGGGAGAACGACAGATACGCAGTATTTT
d_gene: TRBD2
j_gene: TRBJ2-3
abundance: -
len: 17
v_gene: TRBV5-4

CDR3aa: CASSPAGGTDTQYF
CDR3nt: TGTGCCAGCAGCCCAGCGGGAGGCACAGATACGCAGTATTTT
d_gene: TRBD2
j_gene: TRBJ2-3
abundance: -
len: 14
v_gene: TRBV6-4

CDR3aa: CAWSPPTSTGYTEAFF
CDR3nt: TGTGCCTGGAGTCCCCCTACGTCGACAGGGTACACTGAAGCTTTCTTT
d_gene: TRBD1
j_gene: TRBJ1-1
abundance: -
len: 16
v_gene: TRBV30

CDR3aa: CASKGDTEAFF
CDR3nt: TGTGCCAGCAAAGGGGACACTGAAGCTTTCTTT
d_gene: -
j_gene: TRBJ1-1
abundance: -
len: 11
v_gene: TRBV6-5

CDR3aa: CASSSPGPYEETQYF
CDR3nt: TGTGCCAGCAGCTCCCCCGGTCCCTACGAAGAGACCCAGTACTTC
d_gene: -
j_gene: TRBJ2-5
abundance: -
len: 15
v_gene: TRBV7-8

CDR3aa: CASSLRGQGGTQYF
CDR3nt: TGTGCCAGCAGCCTGAGGGGGCAGGGAGGGACCCAGTACTTC
d_gene: -
j_gene: TRBJ2-5
abundance: once
len: 14
v_gene: TRBV5-4

CDR3aa: CASSLAANYRVIYGYTF
CDR3nt: TGTGCCAGCAGCTTGGCGGCAAACTACAGGGTGATTTATGGCTACACCTTC
d_gene: -
j_gene: TRBJ1-2
abundance: -
len: 17
v_gene: TRBV5-6

CDR3aa: CAWAGQTYEQYF
CDR3nt: TGTGCCTGGGCGGGTCAAACCTACGAGCAGTACTTC
d_gene: -
j_gene: TRBJ2-7
abundance: once
len: 12
v_gene: TRBV30

CDR3aa: CASTPSGVMYNEQFF
CDR3nt: TGTGCCAGTACCCCCAGCGGAGTTATGTACAATGAGCAGTTCTTC
d_gene: -
j_gene: TRBJ2-1
abundance: -
len: 15
v_gene: TRBV19

CDR3aa: CASSLGLAETYEQYF
CDR3nt: TGTGCCAGCAGCTTAGGACTAGCGGAAACCTACGAGCAGTACTTC
d_gene: TRBD2
j_gene: TRBJ2-7
abundance: -
len: 15
v_gene: TRBV7-2

CDR3aa: CASSQVPGYYEQYF
CDR3nt: TGTGCCAGCAGCCAAGTCCCCGGGTATTACGAGCAGTACTTC
d_gene: -
j_gene: TRBJ2-7
abundance: once
len: 14
v_gene: TRBV14

CDR3aa: CASSVAVARYNEQFF
CDR3nt: TGTGCCAGCAGCGTAGCGGTAGCGCGGTACAATGAGCAGTTCTTC
d_gene: -
j_gene: TRBJ2-1
abundance: -
len: 15
v_gene: TRBV9

CDR3aa: CASSLEAAYNEQFF
CDR3nt: TGTGCCAGCAGCCTGGAGGCGGCCTACAATGAGCAGTTCTTC
d_gene: -
j_gene: TRBJ2-1
abundance: -
len: 14
v_gene: TRBV7-2